This T cell receptor beta chain appears in the sequencing data of a study of regulatory T cells in long-lasting Graves disease. This CDR3 spans 13 amino acids. CDR1 and CDR2 (germline): GTSNPN, SVGIG (reference sequence). V lost 0 bases to trimming and J lost 4 bases, with 7 bases between them. This clonotype showed up many times. Assembly of TCR beta libraries relied on iRepertoire HTBI primers together with Arm-PCR of CDR3 regions. One entry per CDR3 protein results from TCRdb running MiXCR on the multiplex PCR reads. The sample holds roughly 400,000 distinct CDR3 sequences, roughly 17% seen once. Time point given: newly diagnosed GD, antithyroid drugs for less than 3 months. From RNA extracted from PBMCs, the TCR library was made. The same specimen was also included in a second study, on T cells in Graves' hyperthyroidism and ophthalmopathy. That source reports: Blood shared most expanded thyroid clonotypes above 0.001.

The V call is TRBV30, the J call TRBJ2-1; D gene unclear. The source was peripheral blood mononuclear cells (PBMCs), collected at new diagnosis, from a patient treated with antithyroid drugs. The clonotype originates from a woman younger than 30 with Graves disease. CDR3 residues: CAWSVGLYNEQFF. The CDR3 DNA reads as TGTGCCTGGAGTGTAGGGCTTTACAATGAGCAGTTCTTC.